The following is a T cell receptor beta chain sequence with its context. The antigen it recognizes is unknown. No base qualities exist here, and no much larger clone lies one base off it. Library preparation employed 5' RACE. This sample was sequenced with a NextSeq 500. In the TCR library protocol, a unique molecular identifier was attached to each TCR cDNA molecule so that PCR and sequencing errors could be corrected. Per the source publication's procedure: TCR identification, UMI-based error correction and CDR3 extraction were all carried out with Decombinator tools. Expanded TCRs were defined as those above a frequency of 2 per 1,000, corresponding to the top 1% of the tumor frequency distribution. Rényi diversity was computed with the R vegan package after subsampling each repertoire 100 times to 5,000 TCRs. To build CDR3 similarity networks, amino acid triplet string-kernel similarity was used, and CDR3s were connected when their pairwise similarity was above 0.82. Starting from the raw public reads, TCRdb applied fastp trimming at Q25, assembled clones with MiXCR and retained in-frame beta chains. Records with the same CDR3 protein are collapsed into one entry carrying the most frequent genes and DNA. TCRdb, not the authors, supplied the V and J calls. The sample table shows 82,000 or so distinct CDR3 sequences, and roughly 12% are seen once. Clones ranked in the top ten supply around 4.3% of the sample.

From its cysteine to its phenylalanine, the CDR3 spans 18 amino acids. Just CDR3 DNA is preserved here, 54 bases in frame from base 1. CDR1 and CDR2, looked up from the germline V gene (reference sequence), are DFQATT and SNEGSKA. V and J are truncated by 0 bases and 0 bases respectively, leaving an intervening sequence of 15 bases. This entry is derived from a study of spatial heterogeneity in lung cancer (dated by TCRdb to the late 2010s). Context from the whole study: Beta-chain transcripts were consistently detected in greater numbers than alpha-chain transcripts, which likely reflects a higher abundance of beta-chain transcripts. In the raw uncorrected reads, each unique combination of TCR and UMI appeared more than ten times on average. In non-small cell lung cancer, the study quantitatively compared TCR alpha and beta repertoires across several tumor regions, matched nontumor lung, and blood. Nonsynonymous mutation counts, determined by whole-exome sequencing of tumor tissue, were related to TCR repertoire features. At surgery, both alpha and beta chains were TCR-sequenced in 200 to 250 tumor regions, 63 to 65 matched nontumor lung samples and a few dozen PBMC samples.

The study at large found these results: Ubiquitous expanded tumor TCRs were found in blood more often at tumor resection than at routine follow-up. Confirming at a functional level the hypothesis that regional TCRs recognize regional mutations was considered to require additional single-cell paired TCR alpha and beta sequencing.

The label giving this sample's time point can be read as: sample taken at primary tumor resection. Without any cell sorting, TCR sequencing was performed on whole RNA extracted either from tumor and nontumor lung tissue or from cryopreserved PBMC samples. The donors were 72 patients from the lung TRACERx cohort who had early-stage, untreated non-small cell lung cancer. A patient was chosen for TCR sequencing only when enough RNA was available from at least two tumor regions. This TCR derives from a male donor with early-stage non-small cell lung cancer. The receptor chain draws on TRBV20-1 and TRBJ1-6, with the D gene not clear enough to name. Source: PBMCs, taken at surgery. The CDR3 has the sequence CSARDSGRRSSYNSPLHF. The bases read TGCAGTGCTAGAGATTCAGGACGGCGTAGCTCCTATAATTCACCCCTCCACTTT.